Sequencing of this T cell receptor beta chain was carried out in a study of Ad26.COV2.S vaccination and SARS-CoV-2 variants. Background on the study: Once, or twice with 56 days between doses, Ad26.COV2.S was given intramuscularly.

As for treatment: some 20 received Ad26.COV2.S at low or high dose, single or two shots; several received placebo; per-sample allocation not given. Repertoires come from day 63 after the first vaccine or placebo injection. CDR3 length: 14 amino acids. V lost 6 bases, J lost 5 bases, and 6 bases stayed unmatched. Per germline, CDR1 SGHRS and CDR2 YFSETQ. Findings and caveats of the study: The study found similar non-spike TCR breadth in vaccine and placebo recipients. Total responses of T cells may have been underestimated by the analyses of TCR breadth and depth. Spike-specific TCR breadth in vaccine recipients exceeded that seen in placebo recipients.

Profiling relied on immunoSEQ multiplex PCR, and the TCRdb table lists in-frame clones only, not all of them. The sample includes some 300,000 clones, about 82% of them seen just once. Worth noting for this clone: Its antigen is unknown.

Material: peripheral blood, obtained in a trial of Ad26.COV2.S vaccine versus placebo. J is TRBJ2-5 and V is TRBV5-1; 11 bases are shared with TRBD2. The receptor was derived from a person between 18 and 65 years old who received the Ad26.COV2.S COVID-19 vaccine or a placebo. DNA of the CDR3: TGCGCCAGCAAACCGACTAGCGGGGTGGAGACCCAGTACTTC. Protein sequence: CASKPTSGVETQYF. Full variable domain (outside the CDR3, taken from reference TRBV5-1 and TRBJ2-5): KAGVTQTPRYLIKTRGQQVTLSCSPISGHRSVSWYQQTPGQGLQFLFEYFSETQRNKGNFPGRFSGRQFSNSRSEMNVSTLELGDSALYLCASKPTSGVETQYFGPGTRLLVL.